This TCR beta chain came from a study of blood T cell repertoires in COVID-19. Study overall: T cells, B-cell-depleted T cells, or PBMCs supplied cDNA or gDNA.

Using immunoSEQ multiplex PCR, the repertoire was profiled, and TCRdb retains in-frame clones only, with some absent. Of some 260,000 clones listed, 80% to 90% were seen once; the top ten hold roughly a tenth. CDR3 length equals 14 residues. CDR1 and CDR2 from the germline V gene are SEHNR and FQNEAQ (reference sequence). V dropped 1 base and J dropped 6 bases, with 12 bases sitting between them. Sequenced material: peripheral blood. J is TRBJ1-2 and V is TRBV7-9; tentatively, D is TRBD1 (5 bases). The receptor was isolated from a woman aged 70 to 79 with COVID-19, enrolled during active disease. CDR3 in amino acids: CASSLERGDNGYTF. The CDR3 nucleotides read TGTGCCAGCAGCTTAGAGCGGGGGGATAATGGCTACACCTTC. The whole variable domain, remainder taken from reference TRBV7-9 and TRBJ1-2, is DTGVSQNPRHKITKRGQNVTFRCDPISEHNRLYWYRQTLGQGPEFLTYFQNEAQLEKSRLLSDRFSAERPKGSFSTLEIQRTEQGDSAMYLCASSLERGDNGYTFGSGTRLTVV.